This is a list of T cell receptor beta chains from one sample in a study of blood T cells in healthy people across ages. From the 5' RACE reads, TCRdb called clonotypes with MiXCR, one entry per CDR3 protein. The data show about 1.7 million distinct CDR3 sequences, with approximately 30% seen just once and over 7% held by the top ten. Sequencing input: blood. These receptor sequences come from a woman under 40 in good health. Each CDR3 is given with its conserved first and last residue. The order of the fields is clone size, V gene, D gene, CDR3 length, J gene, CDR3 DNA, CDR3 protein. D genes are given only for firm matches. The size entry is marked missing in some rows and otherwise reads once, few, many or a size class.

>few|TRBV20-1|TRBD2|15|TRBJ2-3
TGCAGTGCTAGAGATGGGCGGGAGGGCGGAGATACGCAGTATTTT
CSARDGREGGDTQYF
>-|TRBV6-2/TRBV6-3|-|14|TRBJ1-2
TGTGCCAGCAGTGCTCTCTCAACTAACTATGGCTACACCTTC
CASSALSTNYGYTF
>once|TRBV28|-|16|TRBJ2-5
TGTGCCAGCAGTTTGCCCCTGACTCAGGGGGGAGAGACCCAGTACTTC
CASSLPLTQGGETQYF
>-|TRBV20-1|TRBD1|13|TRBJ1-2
TGCAGTGCTAGCGACAGGGGGCCCAGGGGCTACACCTTC
CSASDRGPRGYTF
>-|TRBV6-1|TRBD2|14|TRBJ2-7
TGTGCCAGCAGTCTGGAGCGGGGGTCGAGGGAGCAGTACTTC
CASSLERGSREQYF
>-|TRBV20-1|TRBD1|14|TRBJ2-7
TGCAGTGCTACCGGACAGGGAGCCCTCTACGAGCAGTACTTC
CSATGQGALYEQYF
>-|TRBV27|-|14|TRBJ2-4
TGTGCCAGCAGGGACGGGGCCTTGGATAACATTCAGTACTTC
CASRDGALDNIQYF
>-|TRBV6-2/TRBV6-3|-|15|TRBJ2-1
TGTGCCATCGCGAGGCCGGGGAGGTCCCTCAATGAGCAGTTCTTC
CAIARPGRSLNEQFF
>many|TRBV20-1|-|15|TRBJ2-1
TGCAGTGCTAGATGGCGCCGGGCGTCCTACAATGAGCAGTTCTTC
CSARWRRASYNEQFF
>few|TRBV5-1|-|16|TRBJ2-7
TGCGCCAGCAGCTTGTTATTTGGGCTTAGCTCCTACGAGCAGTACTTC
CASSLLFGLSSYEQYF
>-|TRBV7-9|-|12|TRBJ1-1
TGTGCCAGCAGCGACGTGAACACTGAAGCTTTCTTT
CASSDVNTEAFF
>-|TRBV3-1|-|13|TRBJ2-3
TGTGCCAGCAGCACACACGACACAGATACGCAGTATTTT
CASSTHDTDTQYF
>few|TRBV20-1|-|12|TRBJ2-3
TGCAGTGTTGGCTTTAGCACAGATACGCAGTATTTT
CSVGFSTDTQYF
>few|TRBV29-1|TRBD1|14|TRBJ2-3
TGCAGCGTTGACCGGACAGGGGTCATAGATACGCAGTATTTT
CSVDRTGVIDTQYF
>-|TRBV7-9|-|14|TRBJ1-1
TGTGCCAGCAGCTTAAGGGGGGCGCCCACTGAAGCTTTCTTT
CASSLRGAPTEAFF
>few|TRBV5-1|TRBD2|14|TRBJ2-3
TGCGCCAGCAGATCCGCGGGAGAGGGAGATACGCAGTATTTT
CASRSAGEGDTQYF
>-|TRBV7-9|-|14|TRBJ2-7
TGTGCCAGCTTAAAGGGGGGACCCTACAATGAGCAGTACTTC
CASLKGGPYNEQYF
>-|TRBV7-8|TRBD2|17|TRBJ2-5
TGTGCCAGCAGCTTAGACCGCACTAGCGGGAGGGAGAATGAGCAGTACTTC
CASSLDRTSGRENEQYF
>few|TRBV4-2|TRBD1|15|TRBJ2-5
TGTGCCAGCAGCACGCAACAGGGGGCTGGCGAGACCCAGTACTTC
CASSTQQGAGETQYF
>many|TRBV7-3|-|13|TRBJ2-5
TGTGCCAGCAGCTTGTCAGCAACAGAGACCCAGTACTTC
CASSLSATETQYF
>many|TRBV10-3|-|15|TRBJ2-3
TGTGCCATCAGCCTGGCTGGGGGTCCCACAGATACGCAGTATTTT
CAISLAGGPTDTQYF
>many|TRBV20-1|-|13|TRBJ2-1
TGCAGTGCTAGATCTAGCGATGACAATGAGCAGTTCTTC
CSARSSDDNEQFF
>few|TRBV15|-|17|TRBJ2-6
TGTGCCACCAGCGCCGGGACAATAGGGTCTGGGGTCAACGTCCTGACTTTC
CATSAGTIGSGVNVLTF
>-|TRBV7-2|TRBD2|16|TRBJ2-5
TGTGCCAGCAGCTTACCTAGCGGGACCTTAGGGGAGACCCAGTACTTC
CASSLPSGTLGETQYF
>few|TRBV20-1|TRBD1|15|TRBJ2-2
TGCAGTGCACAACCTGAGACCCCAGGGGGCGGGGAGCTGTTTTTT
CSAQPETPGGGELFF
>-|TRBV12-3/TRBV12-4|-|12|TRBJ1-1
TGTGCCAGCATGGCAGGGAGGGTCGAAGCTTTCTTT
CASMAGRVEAFF
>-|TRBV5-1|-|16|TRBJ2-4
TGCGCCAGCAGCCCCGGACTATCGGCACGGAAAAACATACAGTACTTC
CASSPGLSARKNIQYF
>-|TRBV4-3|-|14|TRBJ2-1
TGCGCCAGCAGCCAAGAAGTTCCAGGGTGGGAGCAGTTCTTC
CASSQEVPGWEQFF
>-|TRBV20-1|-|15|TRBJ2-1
TGCAGTGCCCCGAAGGGGAGTAGCGGCTACAATGAGCAGTTCTTC
CSAPKGSSGYNEQFF
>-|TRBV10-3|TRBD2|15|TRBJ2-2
TGTGCCATCGGTCTCAGACTAGCGGAGACCGGGGAGCTGTTTTTT
CAIGLRLAETGELFF
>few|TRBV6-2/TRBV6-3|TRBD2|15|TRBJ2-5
TGTGCCAGCAGTTACTCTGCGGGAGCGCGGGAGACCCAGTACTTC
CASSYSAGARETQYF
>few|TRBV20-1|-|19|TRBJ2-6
TGCAGTGCTAGACCATTCGCCGGGACCCAAACCTCTGGGGCCAACGTCCGGACTTTC
CSARPFAGTQTSGANVRTF
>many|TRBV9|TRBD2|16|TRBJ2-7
TGTGCCAGCAGTCGTAGGGCTAGCGGGAGGGCCTACGAGCAGTACTTC
CASSRRASGRAYEQYF
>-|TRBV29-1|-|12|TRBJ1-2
TGCAGCGTTGAAGTCCCCCCTAATGGCTACACCTTC
CSVEVPPNGYTF
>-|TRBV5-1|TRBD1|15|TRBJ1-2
TGCGCCAGCAGCGGGATGGACAGGGCTCTATATGGCTACACCTTC
CASSGMDRALYGYTF
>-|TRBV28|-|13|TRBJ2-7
TGTGCCAGCCATATGTCAGGACCATACGAGCAGTACTTC
CASHMSGPYEQYF
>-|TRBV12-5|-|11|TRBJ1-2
TGTGCTAGTGGTTCCACTTATGGCTACACCTTC
CASGSTYGYTF
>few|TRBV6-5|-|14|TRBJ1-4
TGTGCCAGCAGTTACTCAAGAAATGTCGAAAAACTGTTTTTT
CASSYSRNVEKLFF
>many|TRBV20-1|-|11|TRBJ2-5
TGCAGTGCCCCGTACCAAGAGACCCAGTACTTC
CSAPYQETQYF
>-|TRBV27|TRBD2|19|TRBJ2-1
TGTGCCAGCAGTTTATTCGTGCTAGCGGGAGTGTCGAACTACAATGAGCAGTTCTTC
CASSLFVLAGVSNYNEQFF
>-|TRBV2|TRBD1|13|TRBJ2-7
TGTGCCAGCCATAGACAGGGTTACGACGAGCAGTACTTC
CASHRQGYDEQYF
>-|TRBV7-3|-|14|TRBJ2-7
TGTGCCAGCAGCTTAATTGGGCGAAGGGACGAGCAGTACTTC
CASSLIGRRDEQYF
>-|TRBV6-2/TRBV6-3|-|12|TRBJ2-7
TGTGCCAGCAGACGGGGTGTCTACGAGCAGTACTTC
CASRRGVYEQYF
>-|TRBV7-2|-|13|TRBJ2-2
TGTGCCAGCAGCTTATGGCCGGCCGGGGAGCTGTTTTTT
CASSLWPAGELFF
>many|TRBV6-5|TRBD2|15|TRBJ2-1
TGTGCCAGCAGCTCAGCGGGAGGGGCCATCTATGAGCAGTTCTTC
CASSSAGGAIYEQFF
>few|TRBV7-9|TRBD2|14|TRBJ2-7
TGTGCCACCGACAAGCGGGGGCCGACCCGCGAGCAGTACTTC
CATDKRGPTREQYF
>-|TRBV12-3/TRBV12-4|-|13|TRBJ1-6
TGTGCCAGCAGTTCCTCCTATAGTTCACCCCTCCACTTT
CASSSSYSSPLHF
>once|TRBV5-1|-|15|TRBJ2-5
TGCGCCAGCAGCTTGGTAATGGTCCGCCAAGAGACCCAGTACTTC
CASSLVMVRQETQYF
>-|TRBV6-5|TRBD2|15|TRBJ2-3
TGTGCCAGCATCCCGATAGCGGGAGTTAGAGATACGCAGTATTTT
CASIPIAGVRDTQYF
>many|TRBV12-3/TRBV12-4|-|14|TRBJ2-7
TGTGCCAGCAGCTTATCAGGGTTATCCTACGAGCAGTACTTC
CASSLSGLSYEQYF
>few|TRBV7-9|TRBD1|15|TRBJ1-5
TGTGCCAGCAGCTCCGGACAGGTTAGCAATCAGCCCCAGCATTTT
CASSSGQVSNQPQHF
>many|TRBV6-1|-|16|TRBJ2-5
TGTGCCAGCAGCGGGTGGGATACCGGGAATCGAGAGACCCAGTACTTC
CASSGWDTGNRETQYF
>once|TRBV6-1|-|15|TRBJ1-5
TGTGCCAGCAGTTCGGAACAGGGCAGAAATCGGCCCCAGCATTTT
CASSSEQGRNRPQHF
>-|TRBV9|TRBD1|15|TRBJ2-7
TGTGCCAGCAGCGTAGGGGGACAGGGGGCGTGGGAGCAGTACTTC
CASSVGGQGAWEQYF
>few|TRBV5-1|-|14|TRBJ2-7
TGCGCCAGCAGCTTCCGGGACTCAAACTACGAGCAGTACTTC
CASSFRDSNYEQYF
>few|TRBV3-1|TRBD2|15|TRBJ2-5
TGTGCCAGCAGCCGTCTAGCGGGGGGTAAAGAGACCCAGTACTTC
CASSRLAGGKETQYF
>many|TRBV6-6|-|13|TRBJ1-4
TGTGCCAGCAGCCTCCGAACCGGGCGCTCACTGTTTTTT
CASSLRTGRSLFF